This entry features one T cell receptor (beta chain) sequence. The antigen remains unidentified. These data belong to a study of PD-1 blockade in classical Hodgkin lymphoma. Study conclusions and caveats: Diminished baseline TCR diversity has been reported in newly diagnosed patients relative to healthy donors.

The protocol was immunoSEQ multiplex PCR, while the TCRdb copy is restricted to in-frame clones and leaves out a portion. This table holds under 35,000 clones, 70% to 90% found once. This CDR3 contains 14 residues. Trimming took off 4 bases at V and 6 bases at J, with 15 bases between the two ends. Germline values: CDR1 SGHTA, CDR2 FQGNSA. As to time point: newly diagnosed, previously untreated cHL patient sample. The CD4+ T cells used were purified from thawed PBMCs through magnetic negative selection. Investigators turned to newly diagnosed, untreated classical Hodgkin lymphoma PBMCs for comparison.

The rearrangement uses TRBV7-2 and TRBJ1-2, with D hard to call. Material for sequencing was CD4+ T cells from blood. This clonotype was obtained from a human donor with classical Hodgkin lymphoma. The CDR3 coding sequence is TGTGCCAGCAGCTCGCAATGGATCTATCATGGCTACACCTTC. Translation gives CASSSQWIYHGYTF.